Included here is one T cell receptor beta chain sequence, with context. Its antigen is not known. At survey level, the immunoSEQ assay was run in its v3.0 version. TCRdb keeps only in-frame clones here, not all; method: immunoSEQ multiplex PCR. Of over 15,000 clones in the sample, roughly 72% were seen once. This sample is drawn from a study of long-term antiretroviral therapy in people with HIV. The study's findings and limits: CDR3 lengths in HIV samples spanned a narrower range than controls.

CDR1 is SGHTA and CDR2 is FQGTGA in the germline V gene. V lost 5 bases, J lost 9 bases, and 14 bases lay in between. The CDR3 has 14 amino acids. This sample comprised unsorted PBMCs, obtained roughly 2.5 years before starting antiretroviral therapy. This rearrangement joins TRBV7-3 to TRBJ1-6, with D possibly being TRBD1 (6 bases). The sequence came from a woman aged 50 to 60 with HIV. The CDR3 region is CASSPTGSRSPLHF. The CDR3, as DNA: TGTGCCAGCAGCCCAACAGGGTCCCGTTCACCCCTCCACTTT.